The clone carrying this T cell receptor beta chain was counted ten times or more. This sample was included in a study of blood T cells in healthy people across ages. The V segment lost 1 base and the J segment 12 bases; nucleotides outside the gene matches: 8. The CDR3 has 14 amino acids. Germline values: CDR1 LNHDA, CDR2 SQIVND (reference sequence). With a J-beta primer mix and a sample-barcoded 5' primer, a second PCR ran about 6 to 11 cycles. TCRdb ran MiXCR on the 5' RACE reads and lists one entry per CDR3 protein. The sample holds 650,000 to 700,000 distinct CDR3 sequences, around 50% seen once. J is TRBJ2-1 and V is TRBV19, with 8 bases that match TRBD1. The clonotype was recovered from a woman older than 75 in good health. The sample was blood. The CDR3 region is CASSIVTGGQGQFF. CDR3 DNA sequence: TGTGCCAGTAGTATAGTAACGGGCGGACAGGGGCAGTTCTTC. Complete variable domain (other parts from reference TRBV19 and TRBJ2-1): DGGITQSPKYLFRKEGQNVTLSCEQNLNHDAMYWYRQDPGQGLRLIYYSQIVNDFQKGDIAEGYSVSREKKESFPLTVTSAQKNPTAFYLCASSIVTGGQGQFFGPGTRLTVL.